The clone carrying this TCR beta chain has a single count. TCRdb ran MiXCR on the RT-PCR reads and lists one entry per CDR3 protein. The table lists 550,000 to 750,000 distinct CDR3 sequences, 13% to 15% of them singletons, with 3.6% in the top ten. Trimming at V came to 4 bases and at J to 0 bases, leaving 6 bases not matched to a gene. The CDR3 loop spans 16 amino acids. Germline CDR1 is KGHSH and CDR2 is LQKENI. The rearrangement joins TRBV18 to TRBJ2-7, with 10 bases fitting TRBD2. What was sequenced was memory CD4+ T cells from blood. This clonotype was sampled from a female donor in good health, serving as a healthy control. The CDR3 region has the DNA TGTGCCAGCTCACAAACCGGGACTAGCGACTCCTACGAGCAGTACTTC. Its translation: CASSQTGTSDSYEQYF.